This record looks at one T cell receptor (beta chain) sequence and its context. The target of this receptor is not known. No much larger clone is present one base from it, and per-base qualities are unavailable. The receptor library was made with the immunoSEQ multiplex PCR assay. A mixture of 60 forward primers for TCR Vbeta segments and 13 reverse primers for TCR Jbeta segments was used in the multiplex PCR. The CDR3 region of rearranged TCR beta genes was amplified from genomic DNA with a multiplex PCR assay. On the Illumina HiSeq System, the amplified TCR beta libraries were sequenced as 87-base-pair reads. In the paper's pipeline: A later analysis tallied tens of millions of unique TCR beta chains across the 650 to 750 repertoires, and some 10 million of those chains were shared by two or more donors. Raw reads were error-corrected and collapsed into unique sequences by a nearest-neighbor algorithm in which closely related sequences were merged to remove PCR and sequencing errors. CDR3 sequences were aligned to IMGT reference sequences to assign V, D and J gene segments. For a sequence to be retained, a match of at least six nucleotides to both a V gene segment and a J gene segment was required. Rearrangements were called productive when the CDR3 lacked stop codons and stayed in frame with V and J; all others were non-productive. CDR3 was defined according to IMGT convention as the region running from the second conserved V-encoded cysteine to the conserved J-encoded phenylalanine. Sequences without an unambiguous match to a single V gene segment were excluded from the earlier analysis of 450 to 750 of the donors. In an earlier analysis of approximately 500 of the donors, a V segment was called functional when productive rearrangements were above 56.7%, and segregating when the standard deviation between donors exceeded 5%. A statistical classification framework was built to diagnose cytomegalovirus status from the catalog of TCR beta chain sequences. In a later analysis, V and J genes were assigned by comparing TCR nucleotide sequences against IMGT/GENE-DB human TR gene sequences. Using the TCRdist pipeline, a later analysis assigned CDR3 sequences along with most-parsimonious VDJ recombination scenarios. In a later analysis, every TCR beta chain was defined by the combination of its CDR3 amino acid sequence and its V-gene family, and reads without a unique V-gene family were dropped. As a way to deal with suspected cross-contamination and a sequencing artifact, a later analysis dropped 450 to 600 nucleotide sequences that were highly shared and had low generation probability. In a later analysis, a clonal expansion index for each public chain was calculated from normalized within-repertoire ranks of inferred template counts. Generation probabilities in a later analysis came from a VDJ recombination model fitted to out-of-frame rearrangements, and those results were checked against IGoR. Hypergeometric tests were used in a later analysis to score TCR-TCR, TCR-HLA and TCR-CMV co-occurrence, with a repertoire-size bias correction applied to the TCR pairs. To estimate false discovery rates, a later analysis permuted the HLA or CMV assignments 20 times. In a later analysis, co-occurring TCRs were grouped with DBSCAN, and TCRdist sequence similarity was added when clustering was performed within HLA-allele-positive subsets. Repertoires with fewer than 30,000 or more than 120,000 public chains, plus five repertoires with anomalous nucleotide sharing, were excluded from co-occurrence clustering. Sourced from immuneACCESS, this table was stored by TCRdb with only in-frame sequences that have V and J called. A share of the clones is absent; for the studies checked, an unresolved V gene accounts for under half, and the remainder has no known explanation. Clone size and V and J calls were adopted from that table, with D and trimming inferred from the DNA. The sample data list 130,000 or so clones, and around 77% of these were observed just once. The ten largest clones take up about 1% of the sample.

In total, more than 500 healthy bone marrow donors made up the cohort. All cohort members were sampled while nominally healthy, although unrecorded immune exposures were likely present. The donor tested CMV seronegative, placing the donor among the 300 to 400 seronegative members of the cohort. A peripheral blood sample was provided by each donor, and peripheral blood mononuclear cells were used for TCR beta sequencing. Genomic DNA extraction from the blood cell samples was performed with the Qiagen DNeasy Blood Extraction Kit. Per the germline V gene (reference sequence), SEHNR is the CDR1 and FQNEAQ is the CDR2. The CDR3 contains 17 residues, cysteine and phenylalanine counted. CDR3 DNA is the only sequence kept; it has 51 bases, read in frame from the first base. The V and J ends are trimmed by 5 bases and 0 bases, leaving 16 bases between them. These data come from a study of cytomegalovirus exposure and HLA in healthy donors (dated 2017 in TCRdb). The study in broad terms: An earlier analysis of roughly 610 of the donors reported 276 Gb of sequence data and 117 million unique TCR beta sequences obtained from 150 million to 200 million T cells. The later analysis used no new phenotypic data to find candidate immune exposures, relying instead on TCR beta sequences and their occurrence across donors. Besides the first cohort of 666 subjects, a separate validation cohort made up of roughly 130 different subjects was used. The study profiled the T cell repertoires of under 700 subjects by immunosequencing and related them to cytomegalovirus serostatus. Every discovery cohort repertoire had been produced on one sequencing platform. The study combined high-throughput TCR immunosequencing, statistical association of individual TCRs with disease status, and machine learning to predict cytomegalovirus infection status. The number of donors typed differed by locus, with about 629-640 for A, B, C, DRB1 and DQB1, roughly 520 for DQA1, about 610 for DPA1, and over 400 for DPB1. Of the approximately 400 genotyped donors, roughly 80% fell in the genetic ancestry cluster associated with self-reported Caucasian donors. HLA typing included class I and class II loci at four-digit resolution. About 320 gigabases of sequencing data and 78 million or so unique TCR sequences were included in an early release covering around 600 HLA-typed donors. An earlier analysis of roughly 580 of the donors used high-throughput TCR beta sequencing to judge whether each TCR beta V gene segment behaved as functional or pseudogenic. Because of strong linkage in the cohort, roughly five DR-DQ haplotypes were treated as single units for association and clustering. Among about 410 genotyped donors of the cohort, an average of around 250,000 unique TCR beta nucleotide sequences was sequenced per donor, of which roughly 18% were non-productive. Donor age, sex, ethnicity and CMV serostatus were compiled alongside the repertoire data. The aim of the study was to test whether cataloging public T cell receptors could identify signatures of past pathogen exposure. To study patterns of TCR occurrence, a later analysis re-analyzed previously published TCR beta repertoires from more than 550 donors and added high-resolution HLA genotyping. Genome-wide SNP genotypes for about 60% of the 666 donors were used in a later genetic analysis, which treated that subset as a discovery cohort.

What the work shows at the level of the full study, not this receptor alone: According to the authors, the approach could potentially be generalized to other disease states and immunological phenotypes. The classifier was reported to diagnose cytomegalovirus status with high specificity and sensitivity in both the original cohort and the validation cohort. In an earlier analysis of 587 of the donors, most TCR beta V segments appeared in productive rearrangements about 87% or about 30% of the time, broadly matching IMGT annotations. Because some donors lacked HLA typing at each locus, the association tests relied only on the typed subset. In a later analysis, the rate of TCR association differed among HLA loci, with DRB1 alleles having the most associated TCRs and HLA-C alleles having the fewest. The study gave a list of 150 to 200 TCR beta chains associated with cytomegalovirus. In a later genetic analysis, a missense DCLRE1C variant was associated with V-gene and J-gene trimming of TCR beta chains, and the association was replicated in an independent cohort. The presence/absence analyses assumed that sequencing depth was roughly uniform across donors, and that assumption may not be true. Linkage disequilibrium might explain the correlated functional status among segregating V segments, but an unknown experimental factor could not be ruled out. Because the 87-base-pair reads could not distinguish some IMGT-functional V segments, including TRBV6-2 and TRBV6-3, those segments were excluded. A later analysis found that most CMV-associated TCR beta chains appeared HLA-restricted, with HLA associations seemingly driven largely by CMV exposure. A later genetic analysis reported fewer N-insertions in productive TCRs among donors in an Asian-associated ancestry cluster than the roughly 700-donor mean. While some public TCRs were present in many individuals, most TCR sequences turned up only very rarely across donors. Assigning TCR associations to individual alleles was difficult when HLA alleles, especially DR and DQ, strongly co-occurred. Over 15 rarely observed V segments, including chromosome 9 orphons, were excluded from the earlier analysis of approximately 500 of the donors because counts were too low. A cluster of highly shared sequence variants was judged likely to be a technical artifact of the sequencing pipeline. The only immune exposure information available for the cohort was CMV serostatus. Only TCR beta chains were sequenced in this cohort, and the absence of alpha or paired-chain data limited detectable features. A later analysis found that HLA-associated TCR beta chains were more clonally expanded and had lower generation probabilities than equally common non-associated chains. In vitro tests confirmed that three of the cytomegalovirus-associated TCR beta chains recognize cytomegalovirus antigens. A further reported finding was that TCR beta sequences accurately predicted the HLA-A and HLA-B alleles for most subjects in the first cohort. According to a later analysis, parvovirus B19, influenza, CMV and Epstein-Barr virus appeared linked to several top co-occurrence clusters. At a false discovery rate of 0.05, a later analysis linked 16,951 TCR beta sequences to specific HLA alleles.

Here the chain combines TRBV7-9 and TRBJ2-2; a confident D gene designation cannot be given. The sequenced sample consisted of PBMCs. This TCR was sampled from a woman aged 55-69 years in good health and CMV-seronegative. The CDR3 amino acid sequence is: CASSRIFRQPNTGELFF. The nucleotide sequence reads TGTGCCAGCAGCCGAATATTCAGGCAGCCGAACACCGGGGAGCTGTTTTTT. Outside the CDR3, residues come from the reference TRBV7-9 and TRBJ2-2 proteins, so the full variable domain is: DTGVSQNPRHKITKRGQNVTFRCDPISEHNRLYWYRQTLGQGPEFLTYFQNEAQLEKSRLLSDRFSAERPKGSFSTLEIQRTEQGDSAMYLCASSRIFRQPNTGELFFGEGSRLTVL.